This TCR beta chain was sequenced during a study of blood T cells in healthy people across ages. As for the study in general: With template switching, about one barcoded beta molecule was captured per two T cells.

For this clonotype: Its target is unknown. With a much larger clone just one base away, this may be a read error.

This CDR3 has 14 residues. CDR1 and CDR2 (germline): LGHNA, YSLEER. The study, taken as a whole, reports: Strongly correlated with naive T cell percentage was TCR beta diversity. The study lacked donor CMV status, which possibly confounded expanded clonotype changes.

For the second PCR, which ran for about 6 to 11 cycles, a sample-barcoded 5' primer and a J-beta primer mix were used. Through a template-switch adaptor with 12 random nucleotides, each cDNA molecule received a tag. Each CDR3 protein is one row after TCRdb ran MiXCR on the 5' RACE reads. Of hundreds of thousands of distinct CDR3 sequences in the sample, around half were seen once. The clonotype originates from a man aged 80 or over in good health. Sample: blood. The V call is TRBV4-3, the J call TRBJ2-1, with D possibly being TRBD2 (6 bases). The CDR3 here is CAGSQTGTHGEQFF. CDR3 sequence (DNA): TGCGCCGGCAGCCAGACCGGGACTCATGGTGAGCAGTTCTTC.